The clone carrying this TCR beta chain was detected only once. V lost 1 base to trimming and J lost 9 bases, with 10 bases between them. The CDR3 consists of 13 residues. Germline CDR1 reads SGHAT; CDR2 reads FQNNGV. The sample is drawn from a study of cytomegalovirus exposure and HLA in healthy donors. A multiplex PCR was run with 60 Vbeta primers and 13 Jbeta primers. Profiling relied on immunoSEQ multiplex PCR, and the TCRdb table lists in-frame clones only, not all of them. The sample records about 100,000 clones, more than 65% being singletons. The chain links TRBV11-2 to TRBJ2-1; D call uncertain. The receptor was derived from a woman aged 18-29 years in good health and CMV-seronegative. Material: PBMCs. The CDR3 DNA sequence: TGTGCCAGCAGCTTAGTAAGTTTTAGTGAGCAGTTCTTC. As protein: CASSLVSFSEQFF.